This T cell receptor (beta chain) emerged from a study of vaccination effects on CD4 cells after COVID-19. Study-level information: After the second dose, samples were taken at median day 72. Study-wide findings and caveats: Common cold coronavirus cross-reactivity was shown by only 1 of 255 vaccine-induced clones in healthy vaccinees.

As concerns this clone: Its antigen is currently unknown.

TCRdb's copy holds only in-frame clones and misses some; the assay was immunoSEQ multiplex PCR. The table shows tens of thousands of clones, with 75% to 80% occurring only once. V dropped 6 bases and J dropped 10 bases, with 22 bases sitting between them. Germline V gives CDR1 SNHLY, CDR2 FYNNEI. The CDR3 consists of 16 residues. After expansion with viral peptide pools in the ViraFEST assay, antigen-specific CD4+ T cells were sequenced. The authors isolated CD4+ T cells after more than eight days of culture. Participants completed two doses of the BNT162b2 or mRNA-1273 vaccine. Sequencing was performed on CD4+ T cells from PBMCs cultured with SARS-CoV-2 spike peptides, taken after COVID-19 vaccination. The receptor was isolated from a human donor who received a COVID-19 vaccine. Some clones in this sample may be carry-over from other donors' samples. The rearrangement joins TRBV2 to TRBJ1-6; TRBD1 is a possible D gene (5 bases). CDR3 in amino acids: CASSLEPQGAGSPLHF. Written as DNA, the CDR3 is TGTGCCAGCAGCTTAGAACCCCAGGGAGCAGGATCACCCCTCCACTTT.